The 25 T cell receptor beta chains given below trace back to one sample, sequenced in a study of T cell repertoires in cytomegalovirus infection. These receptors have no known antigen. TCRdb called the reads again in MiXCR, with one record for every CDR3 protein. The sample has 570,000 or so distinct CDR3 sequences, over 35% seen once. The sample was cultured PBMCs, taken from culture after CMV antigen stimulation. Receptors originate from a human donor in good health (CMV status not recorded). Some clones in this sample may be carry-over from other donors' samples.

This clonotype showed up many times. The chain links TRBV7-2 to TRBJ2-5; 9 bases fit TRBD2. This CDR3 contains 15 residues. The junction had 10 bases not matched to a gene; V was cut back by 7 bases and J by 4 bases. The germline CDR1 and CDR2 sequences are SGHTA and FQGNSA. The CDR3 here is CASTGGGSGRETQYF. The CDR3 DNA sequence: TGTGCCAGCACCGGAGGTGGTAGCGGGAGAGAGACCCAGTACTTC.

This clonotype showed up just a few times. The chain has TRBV12-3 or TRBV12-4 and TRBJ1-4; D possibly corresponds to TRBD1 (6 bases). This CDR3 is 15 amino acids long. V gave up 4 bases and J gave up 8 bases, with 17 bases separating them. The CDR3 region is CASSSAGTRREKLFF. The CDR3 bases are TGTGCCAGCAGTTCTGCCGGGACACGGAGAGAAAAACTGTTTTTT.

The sample holds a few counts of this clonotype. This chain joins TRBV7-9 and TRBJ1-5; possibly TRBD1 for D (6 bases). The CDR3 sequence is 16 residues long. Germline V gene data show CDR1 as SEHNR and CDR2 as FQNEAQ (reference sequence). Between the trimmed V and J ends, which lost 1 base and 7 bases, there was a span of 17 bases. The CDR3 DNA reads as TGTGCCAGCAGCTTAGAGGCTGGGGGCAGGCTCCAGCCCCAGCATTTT. Amino acids: CASSLEAGGRLQPQHF.

This chain links TRBV7-9 with TRBJ1-1; the D gene is possibly TRBD1 (6 bases). This CDR3 has 12 amino acids. Germline CDR1 reads SEHNR; CDR2 reads FQNEAQ (reference sequence). V was trimmed by 3 bases and J by 7 bases, leaving 9 bases between them. CDR3 in DNA: TGTGCCAGCAGCTTGAGGGGGGATGAAGCTTTCTTT. This sequence encodes CASSLRGDEAFF.

This clonotype occurred many times. This chain connects TRBV7-8 to TRBJ1-4; D remains ambiguous. CDR1 is SGHVS and CDR2 is FQNEAQ in the germline V gene. The CDR3 contains 18 residues. V gave up 2 bases and J gave up 0 bases, with 16 bases separating them. The CDR3: CASSLRLGRTATNEKLFF. For the CDR3, the DNA is TGTGCCAGCAGCTTACGGCTCGGGAGAACTGCAACTAATGAAAAACTGTTTTTT.

The rearrangement links TRBV6-2 or TRBV6-3 to TRBJ1-5, with D unclear. Trimming left V 8 bases short and J 5 bases short, with 19 bases between. This CDR3 has 15 residues. Per the germline V gene, CDR1 is MNHEY and CDR2 is SVGEGT. In nucleotides, the CDR3 is TGTGCCAGCGCGAACAGACGAAAGCCTGATCAGCCCCAGCATTTT. It encodes CASANRRKPDQPQHF.

In its sample, this clonotype was seen a few times. The chain combines TRBV7-6 with TRBJ1-1, with 7 bases matching TRBD1. Germline CDR1 SGHVS, CDR2 FNYEAQ. This CDR3 spans 13 amino acids. V lost 5 bases and J lost 7; bases outside the gene matches: 7. The CDR3 region has the DNA TGTGCCAGCAGCAGCAGGGGGACGGGTGAAGCTTTCTTT. It translates to CASSSRGTGEAFF.

This clonotype showed up just a few times. The chain employs TRBV7-8 and TRBJ2-7; 7 positions agree with TRBD1. The CDR3 consists of 16 residues. Germline lookup yields CDR1 SGHVS and CDR2 FQNEAQ. V shed 3 bases and J 4 bases; nucleotides not matched to a gene: 12. This CDR3 reads CASSFSSAGGPYEQYF. The DNA for the CDR3 is TGTGCCAGCAGCTTCTCCTCGGCAGGGGGTCCGTACGAGCAGTACTTC.

V gene TRBV27 combines with J gene TRBJ2-7, with 10 bases that match TRBD1. CDR1 and CDR2 from the germline V gene are MNHEY and SMNVEV (reference sequence). With 6 bases clipped from V and 6 bases from J, the junction kept 8 bases outside the gene matches. This CDR3 region has 14 residues. The CDR3 DNA follows: TGTGCCAGCAGGCGGACAGGGGGTATGGGCGAGCAGTACTTC. Amino acid sequence: CASRRTGGMGEQYF.

The sample holds a few counts of this clonotype. The chain links TRBV5-1 to TRBJ2-7; perhaps D is TRBD1 or TRBD2 (6 bases each). Germline assignment: CDR1 SGHRS and CDR2 YFSETQ. The length of the CDR3 is 15 residues. V shed 4 bases and J shed 7 bases, with 21 bases lying between them. The CDR3 nucleotides read TGCGCCAGCAGCCTGTCCGCGGGACACTCTTGGGAGCAGTACTTC. It encodes CASSLSAGHSWEQYF.

This clonotype appeared a few times. The chain couples TRBV7-6 to TRBJ2-3; D gene uncertain. V was cut by 1 base and J by 4 bases, with 9 bases left in between. This CDR3 is built from 14 residues. CDR1 is SGHVS, CDR2 FNYEAQ, per germline. The CDR3 is CASSLVPGADTQYF. For the CDR3, the DNA is TGTGCCAGCAGCTTAGTCCCTGGGGCAGATACGCAGTATTTT.

The rearrangement joins TRBV6-1 to TRBJ2-5; D not resolved. V was trimmed by 7 bases and J by 2 bases, leaving 11 bases between them. CDR3 length equals 13 residues. Germline CDR1 is MNHNS and CDR2 is SASEGT. CDR3: CASIQRTQETQYF. The CDR3 DNA reads TGTGCCAGCATCCAGAGAACGCAAGAGACCCAGTACTTC.

The V and J genes are TRBV7-9 and TRBJ1-4; D gene uncertain. The CDR3 runs 14 residues. V was trimmed by 4 bases and J by 0 bases, leaving 6 bases between them. The germline gives CDR1 SEHNR, CDR2 FQNEAQ (reference sequence). CDR3 sequence: CASSSIATNEKLFF. The CDR3 DNA sequence: TGTGCCAGCAGCTCGATTGCAACTAATGAAAAACTGTTTTTT.

The chain is built from TRBV20-1 and TRBJ1-5; no firm D call. In germline, CDR1 is DFQATT, CDR2 SNEGSKA (reference sequence). V was clipped by 6 bases and J by 3 bases, with 18 bases between them. There are 15 residues in the CDR3. As DNA, the CDR3 is TGCAGTGCCAGCTCCCCGGATATTCCCAATCAGCCCCAGCATTTT. It specifies CSASSPDIPNQPQHF.

This clonotype appeared many times. The rearrangement links TRBV7-2 to TRBJ2-3; tentative D call: TRBD2 (6 bases). The CDR3 consists of 14 residues. The V end was cut by 5 bases, the J end by 9 bases, with 18 bases between. Germline assignment: CDR1 SGHTA and CDR2 FQGNSA. The CDR3 nucleotides are TGTGCCAGCAGCCAGATGCGGGATAAGGGGACGCAGTATTTT. Encoded protein: CASSQMRDKGTQYF. Filled out from reference TRBV7-2 and TRBJ2-3, the complete variable domain reads GAGVSQSPSNKVTEKGKDVELRCDPISGHTALYWYRQSLGQGLEFLIYFQGNSAPDKSGLPSDRFSAERTGGSVSTLTIQRTQQEDSAVYLCASSQMRDKGTQYFGPGTRLTVL.

The chain uses TRBV18 and TRBJ2-7; D call uncertain. This CDR3 has 13 residues. CDR1 and CDR2 (germline): KGHSH, LQKENI. The V end was cut by 4 bases, the J end by 5 bases, with 12 bases between. CDR3 sequence reads: CASSLSGRNEQYF. Written as DNA, the CDR3 is TGTGCCAGCTCACTTTCGGGTCGAAACGAGCAGTACTTC. The whole variable domain, filled in from reference TRBV18 and TRBJ2-7, reads NAGVMQNPRHLVRRRGQEARLRCSPMKGHSHVYWYRQLPEEGLKFMVYLQKENIIDESGMPKERFSAEFPKEGPSILRIQQVVRGDSAAYFCASSLSGRNEQYFGPGTRLTVT.

This sequence joins TRBV7-8 and TRBJ2-1, with TRBD2 as a possible D gene (5 bases). The CDR3 runs to 17 residues. Trimming cost V 1 base and J 0 bases, with 13 bases left between them. Germline loops: CDR1 SGHVS, CDR2 FQNEAQ. CDR3 in amino acids: CASSLGRAASSYNEQFF. The CDR3 region has the DNA TGTGCCAGCAGCTTAGGACGAGCGGCGAGCTCCTACAATGAGCAGTTCTTC.

This clonotype has more than one count but fewer than ten. The chain combines TRBV6-6 with TRBJ2-7; 12 bases align to TRBD2. After removal of 8 bases from V and 1 base from J, the junction contained 3 bases not matched to a gene. There are 14 residues in the CDR3. Per germline, CDR1 MNHNY and CDR2 SVGAGI (reference sequence). CDR3 region: CASSSGRGSYEQYF. The CDR3 DNA follows: TGTGCCAGCTCTAGCGGGAGGGGTTCCTACGAGCAGTACTTC.

This rearrangement joins TRBV9 to TRBJ2-5, with D possibly matching TRBD1 (7 bases). Trimming left V 4 bases short and J 4 bases short, with 17 bases between. The CDR3 has 15 residues. Germline V CDR1 and CDR2: SGDLS, YYNGEE. The CDR3 sequence is CASSFGTAGGETQYF. The CDR3 region has the DNA TGTGCCAGCAGCTTCGGGACAGCCGGGGGAGAGACCCAGTACTTC.

The rearrangement links TRBV19 to TRBJ1-6, with a weak D call TRBD1 (5 bases). This CDR3 region has 13 residues. Germline V gene sequence: CDR1 LNHDA, CDR2 SQIVND (reference sequence). Trimming removed 8 bases at V and 10 bases at J, with 15 bases between. This chain's CDR3 is CASEQRGGSPLHF. CDR3 in DNA: TGTGCCAGTGAACAGAGGGGAGGCTCACCCCTCCACTTT.

The CDR3 loop reads CASSYSSMAGYTF. Written as DNA, the CDR3 is TGTGCCAGCAGTTACTCCAGCATGGCCGGCTACACCTTC. The V and J genes are TRBV6-2 or TRBV6-3 and TRBJ1-2; D is ambiguous. Trimming cost V 0 bases and J 8 bases, with 10 bases left between them. CDR1 and CDR2 from the germline V gene are MNHEY and SVGEGT. The CDR3 length is 13 residues.

Only a few counts were recorded for this clonotype. The chain links TRBV7-2 to TRBJ2-2; 10 bases are shared with TRBD1. The CDR3 is 16 amino acids. CDR1 is SGHTA and CDR2 is FQGNSA in the germline V gene. The junction had 11 bases not matched to a gene; V was cut back by 5 bases and J by 8 bases. The DNA for the CDR3 is TGTGCCAGCAGCCCCCCGGGACAGGGGCGAGGGGGGGAGCTGTTTTTT. Its translation is CASSPPGQGRGGELFF.

This chain joins TRBV6-1 and TRBJ1-1, with a tentative D call TRBD1 (5 bases). Trimming stripped 7 bases from V and 0 bases from J, with 12 bases between. The CDR3 contains 14 residues. Germline V gene sequence: CDR1 MNHNS, CDR2 SASEGT. The CDR3, as DNA: TGTGCCAGCATTGACGGGGGGATGAACACTGAAGCTTTCTTT. Protein sequence: CASIDGGMNTEAFF.

The genes are TRBV11-2 and TRBJ1-5; D remains unclear. From germline, CDR1 is SGHAT and CDR2 FQNNGV. The V gene lost 3 bases and the J gene lost 9 bases, with 12 bases spanning the gap. This CDR3 comprises 13 residues. Here the CDR3 DNA reads TGTGCCAGCAGCTTGGATTTGGGTTTGCCCCAGCATTTT. This translates into CASSLDLGLPQHF.

The rearrangement links TRBV7-9 to TRBJ1-2; no clear D. CDR1 SEHNR and CDR2 FQNEAQ come from the germline V gene (reference sequence). Trimming took 5 bases from V and 4 from J, leaving 5 bases between them. CDR3 length: 11 amino acids. This CDR3 reads CASSPSYGYTF. DNA of the CDR3: TGTGCCAGCAGCCCTTCCTATGGCTACACCTTC.